The entry below gives a single T cell receptor (beta chain) sequence along with its context. What it binds is unknown. Trimming took off 4 bases at V and 5 bases at J, with 14 bases between the two ends. CDR1 is LGHNT, CDR2 FRNRAP, per germline. The CDR3 runs to 14 residues. This entry comes from a study of early T cells in non-severe SARS-CoV-2 infection. For the study at large: The study sequenced bulk RNA from unsorted whole blood, with chains unpaired.

Unique molecular identifiers tagged individual cDNA molecules. TCRdb itself ran the 5' RACE reads through MiXCR, one entry per CDR3 protein. The table includes 65,000 to 80,000 distinct CDR3 sequences, about 13% detected once. Study-level results: Database matching using VDJdb favored anti-spike CD8 responses, with private and CD4 specificities left missing.

Sequenced: whole blood. The clonotype was recovered from an adult who was a healthcare worker with PCR-confirmed SARS-CoV-2 infection or an uninfected control (not recorded which). J is TRBJ1-2 and V is TRBV12-5; a possible D gene is TRBD1 (5 bases). Here the CDR3 reads CASGSSTGPYGYTF. The CDR3 region has the DNA TGTGCTAGTGGTTCCTCCACAGGACCATATGGCTACACCTTC.